This T cell receptor beta chain was captured in a study of early T cells in non-severe SARS-CoV-2 infection. Molecules of cDNA were individually given unique molecular identifiers that were attached to them. TCRdb passed the 5' RACE reads through MiXCR, listing each CDR3 protein once. There are roughly 52,000 distinct CDR3 sequences in the sample; 8% to 10% occur only once, and about 9.2% lies in the top ten. There are 15 residues in the CDR3. With V trimmed by 1 base and J by 4 bases, 6 bases remained unmatched. CDR1 is LGHDT, CDR2 YNNKEL, per germline (reference sequence). In this sample, this clonotype turned up many times.

Sequences were obtained from whole blood. The TCR comes from an adult who was a healthcare worker with PCR-confirmed SARS-CoV-2 infection or an uninfected control (not recorded which). The chain carries TRBV3-1 and TRBJ2-5; TRBD2 matches 7 bases. The CDR3 region is CASSQAGGSPETQYF. In DNA form, the CDR3 reads TGTGCCAGCAGCCAAGCGGGAGGAAGTCCAGAGACCCAGTACTTC.